This TCR beta chain originates from a study of cytomegalovirus exposure and HLA in healthy donors. Whole-study findings and limits: V- and J-gene trimming in TCR beta was tied to a missense DCLRE1C variant by an analysis performed later. Later analysis showed TCR association rates varying by HLA locus, highest for DRB1 and lowest for HLA-C. Highly shared variants forming one cluster were likely a sequencing artifact.

PCR used 60 Vbeta primers and 13 Jbeta primers. Sequencing was performed with immunoSEQ multiplex PCR; in TCRdb, only in-frame clones are kept and a portion is missing. The table has under 250,000 clones, around 85% seen once; the top ten hold 1.3%. No CMV serostatus was recorded for this donor. The length of the CDR3 is 15 residues. From germline, CDR1 is LNHDA and CDR2 SQIVND (reference sequence). The V gene lost 3 bases and the J gene lost 6 bases, with 15 bases spanning the gap. About this clone: The antigen is unknown.

The source material was PBMCs. This chain connects TRBV19 to TRBJ2-1; D unresolved. This TCR was recovered from a human donor in good health. The CDR3 loop reads CASSIFSRSGNEQFF. The CDR3 DNA follows: TGTGCCAGTAGTATTTTTAGCCGCTCCGGCAATGAGCAGTTCTTC. Based on the CDR3 plus reference TRBV19 and TRBJ2-1, the full variable domain is DGGITQSPKYLFRKEGQNVTLSCEQNLNHDAMYWYRQDPGQGLRLIYYSQIVNDFQKGDIAEGYSVSREKKESFPLTVTSAQKNPTAFYLCASSIFSRSGNEQFFGPGTRLTVL.